These 2 T cell receptor beta chains came from one sample sequenced in a study of T cells after yellow fever vaccination. TCRdb itself ran the 5' RACE reads through MiXCR, one entry per CDR3 protein. The data contain about 340,000 distinct CDR3 sequences, under 15% of them seen just once; the ten biggest clones take up roughly 3%. The specimen comprised CD4+ T cells sorted from PBMCs, sampled 15 days after the yellow fever booster vaccination. These receptors originate from a man younger than 35 who received the YFV17D yellow fever vaccine.

The chain links TRBV11-2 to TRBJ2-5; tentative D call: TRBD2 (6 bases). Per the germline V gene, CDR1 is SGHAT and CDR2 is FQNNGV. The CDR3 consists of 19 residues. Trimming took off 2 bases at V and 5 bases at J, with 27 bases between the two ends. DNA of the CDR3: TGTGCCAGCAGCTTAACTACAGGTCGGCTCGGGGGTCGACGGGAGACCCAGTACTTC. Residues: CASSLTTGRLGGRRETQYF. The whole variable domain, remainder taken from reference TRBV11-2 and TRBJ2-5, is EAGVAQSPRYKIIEKRQSVAFWCNPISGHATLYWYQQILGQGPKLLIQFQNNGVVDDSQLPKDRFSAERLKGVDSTLKIQPAKLEDSAVYLCASSLTTGRLGGRRETQYFGPGTRLLVL.

The DNA for the CDR3 is TGTGCCAGCAGCTGGGGACCCTACGAGCAGTACTTC. The encoded protein is CASSWGPYEQYF. This rearrangement joins TRBV12-3 or TRBV12-4 to TRBJ2-7; either TRBD1 or TRBD2 may fit D (5 bases each). V lost 6 bases, J lost 2 bases, and 8 bases lay in between. The CDR3 is made up of 12 amino acids.